This TCR beta chain stems from a study of OX40 agonist ivuxolimab in advanced cancers. Study-wide background: Partial responses were achieved by three patients, one with hepatocellular carcinoma and two with cutaneous melanoma. Whole-study results and caveats: CD8+ T cells averaged more expanded clones than CD4+. In a subset of nonresponders, normalized T-cell clonal expansion was also low.

This CDR3 contains 16 residues. To note about this clone: Its specificity is unknown.

The table came from immunoSEQ multiplex PCR; TCRdb's copy has only in-frame clones and leaves some out. The sample comprises about 24,000 clones, approximately 86% of which are singletons, and roughly two fifths rests with the top ten. The starting material was CD4+ or CD8+ T cells sorted from blood, obtained in a trial of the OX40 agonist ivuxolimab. The chain uses TRBV21-1 and TRBJ1-3. TRBV21-1 is flagged as a pseudogene. This receptor was obtained from an adult with an advanced solid tumor such as melanoma, head and neck, liver or kidney cancer. CDR3 bases: TGTGCCAGCAGCATGGGGGGCGACCCCTCTGGAAACACCATATATTTT. It codes for CASSMGGDPSGNTIYF.